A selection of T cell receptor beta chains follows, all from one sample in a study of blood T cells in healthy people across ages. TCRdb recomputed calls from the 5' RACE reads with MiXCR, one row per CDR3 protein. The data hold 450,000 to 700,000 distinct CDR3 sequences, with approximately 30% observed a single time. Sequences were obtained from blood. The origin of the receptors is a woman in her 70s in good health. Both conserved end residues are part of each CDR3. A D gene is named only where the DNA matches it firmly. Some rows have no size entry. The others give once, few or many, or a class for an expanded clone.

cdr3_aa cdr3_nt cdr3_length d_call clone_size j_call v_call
CASSVGAGDYQETQYF TGTGCCAGCAGCGTAGGAGCGGGGGATTACCAAGAGACCCAGTACTTC 16 TRBD2 - TRBJ2-5 TRBV9
CASSLNPRERGYYEQYF TGTGCCAGCAGTTTGAACCCCAGGGAGCGGGGGTACTACGAGCAGTACTTC 17 TRBD2 - TRBJ2-7 TRBV12-3/TRBV12-4
CASSYGDTEAFF TGTGCCAGCAGTTACGGGGACACTGAAGCTTTCTTT 12 - many TRBJ1-1 TRBV6-6
CASSQRQAMNTEAFF TGCGCCAGCAGCCAACGACAGGCCATGAACACTGAAGCTTTCTTT 15 - once TRBJ1-1 TRBV5-1
CASSFRQGLRNNEQFF TGTGCCAGCAGTTTTCGACAGGGGTTAAGGAACAATGAGCAGTTCTTC 16 TRBD1 few TRBJ2-1 TRBV6-2/TRBV6-3
CSVLRGRTEAFF TGCAGCGTTCTCAGGGGGCGAACTGAAGCTTTCTTT 12 TRBD1 few TRBJ1-1 TRBV29-1
CASSEYNRGLQETQYF TGTGCCAGCAGTGAATATAACAGGGGCCTACAAGAGACCCAGTACTTC 16 TRBD1 few TRBJ2-5 TRBV25-1
CASSFGQGHGYTF TGTGCCAGCAGCTTTGGTCAGGGGCATGGCTACACCTTC 13 - - TRBJ1-2 TRBV7-9
CATSDEGTGRVGYTF TGTGCCACCAGTGACGAAGGGACAGGGAGAGTTGGCTACACCTTC 15 TRBD1 - TRBJ1-2 TRBV24-1
CASVSQGFNEQFF TGTGCCAGTGTGTCTCAGGGGTTCAATGAGCAGTTCTTC 13 - few TRBJ2-1 TRBV12-3/TRBV12-4
CASSESREQYF TGTGCCAGCAGTGAATCACGCGAGCAGTACTTC 11 - - TRBJ2-7 TRBV25-1
CSARDLGKGNTEAFF TGCAGTGCTAGAGATCTGGGGAAAGGGAACACTGAAGCTTTCTTT 15 - few TRBJ1-1 TRBV20-1
CASSLDSDFQETQYF TGTGCCAGCAGCTTAGATTCGGACTTCCAAGAGACCCAGTACTTC 15 - - TRBJ2-5 TRBV7-2
CAISENRGGYTF TGTGCCATCAGTGAGAACAGGGGCGGCTACACCTTC 12 TRBD1 - TRBJ1-2 TRBV10-3
CASRPAVAPREQPQHF TGTGCCAGCAGACCTGCGGTGGCCCCGAGAGAGCAGCCCCAGCATTTT 16 - few TRBJ1-5 TRBV6-2/TRBV6-3
CASRLGAGGTYEQYF TGTGCCAGCAGACTCGGAGCGGGGGGTACCTACGAGCAGTACTTC 15 TRBD2 few TRBJ2-7 TRBV6-5
CASSLQGGSPYETAFF TGCGCCAGCAGCCTACAGGGCGGGAGTCCGTATGAAACAGCTTTCTTT 16 - - TRBJ1-1 TRBV5-1
CSATGTGDEKLFF TGCAGTGCTACCGGGACAGGGGACGAAAAACTGTTTTTT 13 TRBD1 many TRBJ1-4 TRBV20-1
CASIYGGSGNTIYF TGTGCCAGCATCTACGGGGGTTCTGGAAACACCATATATTTT 14 - few TRBJ1-3 TRBV12-3/TRBV12-4
CATSDRYLGTDTQYF TGTGCCACCAGTGATCGCTACCTAGGAACAGATACGCAGTATTTT 15 - - TRBJ2-3 TRBV24-1
CASTQSAGVKNIQYF TGTGCCAGCACCCAAAGCGCAGGGGTCAAAAACATTCAGTACTTC 15 - many TRBJ2-4 TRBV12-3/TRBV12-4
CASSLTQGGQETQYF TGTGCCAGCAGCTTAACCCAAGGGGGCCAAGAGACCCAGTACTTC 15 - few TRBJ2-5 TRBV7-9
CVSSSGQSTYNEQFF TGCGTCAGCAGCTCCGGACAGTCCACCTACAATGAGCAGTTCTTC 15 - - TRBJ2-1 TRBV5-1
CASRHPSGNTIYF TGTGCCAGTAGACATCCCTCTGGGAACACCATATATTTT 13 - - TRBJ1-3 TRBV19
CASSPQAGTDTQYF TGTGCCAGCAGTCCTCAGGCAGGCACAGATACGCAGTATTTT 14 - - TRBJ2-3 TRBV9
CTSSLGAAPDLYF TGTACCAGCAGTTTAGGGGCTGCCCCGGACCTGTACTTC 13 - few TRBJ2-4 TRBV12-3/TRBV12-4
CASSPQRASYNEQFF TGTGCCAGCAGTCCCCAAAGGGCTTCCTACAATGAGCAGTTCTTC 15 - - TRBJ2-1 TRBV6-5
CASSYSGGPSWEQYF TGCGCCAGCAGCTACAGCGGGGGTCCTTCCTGGGAGCAGTACTTC 15 TRBD2 few TRBJ2-5 TRBV5-1
CASSHGTVGTMNTEAFF TGTGCCAGCTCCCACGGGACAGTGGGGACCATGAACACTGAAGCTTTCTTT 17 TRBD1 - TRBJ1-1 TRBV18
CSARRGGPTDTQYF TGCAGTGCTAGGCGGGGGGGCCCAACAGATACGCAGTATTTT 14 TRBD2 - TRBJ2-3 TRBV20-1
CASSLVRPLTGGETQYF TGTGCCAGCAGTTTAGTTCGTCCACTGACGGGGGGAGAGACCCAGTACTTC 17 TRBD2 few TRBJ2-5 TRBV12-3/TRBV12-4
CSARGTSYGYTF TGCAGTGCCAGGGGGACAAGCTATGGCTACACCTTC 12 TRBD1 - TRBJ1-2 TRBV20-1
CSVRDTYRTDTQYF TGCAGCGTCAGGGATACCTACCGCACAGATACGCAGTATTTT 14 - once TRBJ2-3 TRBV29-1
CASSFTLGQGVITEAFF TGTGCCAGCAGTTTCACCTTGGGACAGGGTGTTATCACTGAAGCTTTCTTT 17 TRBD1 - TRBJ1-1 TRBV27
CSANEQFF TGCAGTGCTAATGAGCAGTTCTTC 8 - - TRBJ2-1 TRBV20-1
CASSYIQGRGEKLFF TGTGCCAGCAGTTACATACAGGGACGGGGCGAAAAACTGTTTTTT 15 - many TRBJ1-4 TRBV6-6
CASSSVSRGGETQYF TGTGCCAGCAGCTCCGTGTCGAGGGGAGGGGAGACCCAGTACTTC 15 TRBD2 few TRBJ2-5 TRBV7-2
CASSLEGTNTGELFF TGTGCCAGCAGCTTAGAGGGGACGAACACCGGGGAGCTGTTTTTT 15 - - TRBJ2-2 TRBV7-2
CASSRGGSPEQFF TGCGCCAGCAGCCGGGGAGGGTCCCCTGAGCAGTTCTTC 13 TRBD2 few TRBJ2-1 TRBV5-1
CASSQETRGANVLTF TGCGCCAGCAGCCAAGAAACGAGGGGGGCCAACGTCCTGACTTTC 15 - - TRBJ2-6 TRBV4-3
CSAFPPTDGEKLFF TGCAGTGCTTTTCCCCCGACAGATGGTGAAAAACTGTTTTTT 14 - - TRBJ1-4 TRBV20-1
CASSQEGGTQYF TGCGCCAGCAGCCAAGAAGGGGGGACCCAGTACTTC 12 - few TRBJ2-5 TRBV4-3
CASSYFGGLRGIQYF TGTGCCAGCAGTTACTTCGGGGGTTTGAGGGGGATTCAGTACTTC 15 - - TRBJ2-4 TRBV6-2/TRBV6-3
CASSLGLSEAFF TGTGCCAGCAGCTTGGGACTGAGTGAAGCTTTCTTT 12 - - TRBJ1-1 TRBV7-2
CASSLEIGQGREKLFF TGTGCCAGCAGCTTAGAAATCGGACAGGGAAGGGAAAAACTGTTTTTT 16 TRBD1 few TRBJ1-4 TRBV7-2
CAISQGGTEAFF TGTGCCATCAGCCAGGGGGGCACTGAAGCTTTCTTT 12 TRBD1 - TRBJ1-1 TRBV10-3
CASSVTPTEQETQYF TGTGCCAGCAGCGTAACGCCGACAGAACAAGAGACCCAGTACTTC 15 - - TRBJ2-5 TRBV9
CSVIVGSNYGYTF TGCAGCGTAATAGTTGGCAGCAACTATGGCTACACCTTC 13 - few TRBJ1-2 TRBV29-1
CASSTEGTLETQYF TGTGCCAGCAGCACAGAAGGTACTTTAGAGACCCAGTACTTC 14 - - TRBJ2-5 TRBV7-9
CSVEDLCTWQGMHEQYF TGCAGCGTTGAAGATCTTTGTACGTGGCAGGGGATGCACGAGCAGTACTTC 17 - - TRBJ2-7 TRBV29-1
CASSLKAQGIRDTDTQYF TGTGCCAGCAGCTTAAAGGCCCAGGGAATTCGGGACACAGATACGCAGTATTTT 18 - - TRBJ2-3 TRBV7-3
CSAGLAGGYTQYF TGCAGTGCTGGACTAGCGGGGGGATATACGCAGTATTTT 13 TRBD2 - TRBJ2-3 TRBV20-1
CASGIAVSYNEQFF TGTGCCAGCGGGATAGCGGTCTCCTACAATGAGCAGTTCTTC 14 - - TRBJ2-1 TRBV7-9
CSARQGADEQYF TGCAGTGCTAGGCAGGGGGCAGACGAGCAGTACTTC 12 TRBD1 few TRBJ2-7 TRBV20-1
CASSDKQGSETQYF TGTGCCAGCAGCGATAAACAGGGATCGGAGACCCAGTACTTC 14 - many TRBJ2-5 TRBV7-2